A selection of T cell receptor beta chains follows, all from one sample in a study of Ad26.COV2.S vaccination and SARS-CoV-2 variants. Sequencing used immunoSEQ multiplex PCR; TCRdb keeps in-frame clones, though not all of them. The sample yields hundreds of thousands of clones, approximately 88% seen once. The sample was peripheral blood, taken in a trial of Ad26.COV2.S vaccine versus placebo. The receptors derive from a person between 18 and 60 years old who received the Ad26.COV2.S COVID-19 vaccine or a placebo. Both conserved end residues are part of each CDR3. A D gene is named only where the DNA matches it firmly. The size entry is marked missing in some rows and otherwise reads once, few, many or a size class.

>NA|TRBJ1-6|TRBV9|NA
CASTPGKNSPLHF
TGTGCCAGCACCCCAGGAAAAAATTCACCCCTCCACTTT
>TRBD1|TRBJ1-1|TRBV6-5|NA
CASSYRDRDTEAFF
TGTGCCAGCAGTTATCGGGACAGGGACACTGAAGCTTTCTTT
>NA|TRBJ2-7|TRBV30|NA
CAGGWGGAFYEQYF
TGTGCTGGAGGGTGGGGGGGCGCCTTCTACGAGCAGTACTTC
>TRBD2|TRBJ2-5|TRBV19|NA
CASSIREGRRETQYF
TGTGCCAGTAGTATCCGGGAGGGCCGTCGGGAGACCCAGTACTTC
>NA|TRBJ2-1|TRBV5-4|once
CASSLNGHHNEQFF
TGTGCCAGCAGCTTGAATGGACACCACAATGAGCAGTTCTTC
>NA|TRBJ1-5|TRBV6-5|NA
CASRGGDSNQPQHF
TGTGCCAGCAGGGGGGGAGATAGCAATCAGCCCCAGCATTTT
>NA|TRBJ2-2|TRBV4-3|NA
CASSQALRRDPTGELFF
TGCGCCAGCAGCCAAGCCCTCAGACGGGACCCCACCGGGGAGCTGTTTTTT
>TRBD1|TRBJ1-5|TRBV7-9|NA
CASSGGGWDQPQHF
TGTGCCAGCAGCGGAGGGGGCTGGGATCAGCCCCAGCATTTT
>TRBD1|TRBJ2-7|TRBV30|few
CAYQGASEQYF
TGTGCCTACCAGGGGGCCAGCGAGCAGTACTTC
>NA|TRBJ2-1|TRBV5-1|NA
CASSFPGANEQFF
TGCGCCAGCAGCTTCCCGGGGGCTAATGAGCAGTTCTTC
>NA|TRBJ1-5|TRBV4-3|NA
CASSQDGSNQPQHF
TGCGCCAGCAGCCAAGATGGGAGCAATCAGCCCCAGCATTTT
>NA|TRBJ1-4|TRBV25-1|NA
CASSESGSGSEKLFF
TGTGCCAGCAGTGAATCGGGCTCCGGAAGCGAAAAACTGTTTTTT
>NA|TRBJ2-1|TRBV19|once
CASSSSPLTGVDNEQFF
TGTGCCAGTAGTTCGTCCCCTCTTACGGGGGTAGACAATGAGCAGTTCTTC
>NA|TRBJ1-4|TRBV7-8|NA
CASSLPGRAEKLFF
TGTGCCAGCAGCTTACCGGGGCGGGCTGAAAAACTGTTTTTT
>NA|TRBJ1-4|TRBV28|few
CASRTIRPNEKLFF
TGTGCCAGCAGGACGATTAGGCCTAATGAAAAACTGTTTTTT
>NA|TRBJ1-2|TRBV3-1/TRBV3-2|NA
CASSQVYLYTF
TGTGCCAGCAGCCAAGTGTACCTCTACACCTTC
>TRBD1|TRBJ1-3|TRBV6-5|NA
CASSLQGSSGNTIYF
TGTGCCAGCAGCCTACAGGGGAGCTCCGGAAACACCATATATTTT
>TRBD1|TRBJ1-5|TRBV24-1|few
CATSDPTGGNQPQHF
TGTGCCACCAGTGACCCGACAGGGGGGAATCAGCCCCAGCATTTT
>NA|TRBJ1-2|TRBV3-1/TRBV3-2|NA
CASSQDAGRGGYTF
TGTGCCAGCAGCCAAGATGCAGGGCGGGGAGGCTACACCTTC
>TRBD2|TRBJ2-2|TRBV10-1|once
CASSESGRFSGELFF
TGCGCCAGCAGTGAAAGCGGGAGATTTTCCGGGGAGCTGTTTTTT
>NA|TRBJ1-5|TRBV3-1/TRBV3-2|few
CASSQGGSNQPQHF
TGTGCCAGCAGCCAAGGGGGTAGCAATCAGCCCCAGCATTTT
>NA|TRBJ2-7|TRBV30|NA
CAWSETDHEQYF
TGTGCCTGGAGTGAAACAGACCACGAGCAGTACTTC
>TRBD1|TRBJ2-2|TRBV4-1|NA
CASSRTGGTTNTGELFF
TGCGCCAGCAGCCGGACAGGGGGCACTACGAACACCGGGGAGCTGTTTTTT
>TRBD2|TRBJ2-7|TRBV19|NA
CASSIGGLESSYEQYF
TGTGCCAGTAGTATAGGGGGACTAGAGAGCTCCTACGAGCAGTACTTC
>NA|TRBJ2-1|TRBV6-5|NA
CASSRQNEQFF
TGTGCCAGCAGTCGACAGAATGAGCAGTTCTTC
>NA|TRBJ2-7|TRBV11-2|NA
CASSSVKVYF
TGTGCCAGCAGCTCGGTAAAGGTGTACTTC
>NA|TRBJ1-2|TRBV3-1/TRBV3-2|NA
CASSPLQGRGYTF
TGTGCCAGCAGCCCCCTACAGGGTAGGGGCTACACCTTC
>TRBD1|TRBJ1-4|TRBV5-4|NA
CASTRGGGQAGNEKLFF
TGTGCCAGTACGCGAGGGGGAGGACAGGCCGGTAATGAAAAACTGTTTTTT
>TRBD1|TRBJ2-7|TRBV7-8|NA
CASSKGGQAFYEQYF
TGTGCCAGCAGCAAAGGGGGACAGGCGTTCTACGAGCAGTACTTC
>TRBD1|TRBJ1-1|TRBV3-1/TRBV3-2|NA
CASSPGGQGVTEAFF
TGTGCCAGCAGCCCGGGGGGACAGGGGGTTACTGAAGCTTTCTTT
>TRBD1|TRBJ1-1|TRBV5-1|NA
CASSFAGGNTEAFF
TGCGCCAGCAGCTTCGCAGGGGGCAACACTGAAGCTTTCTTT
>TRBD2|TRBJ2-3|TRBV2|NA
CASSPIAGGSDTQYF
TGTGCCAGCAGTCCTATAGCGGGAGGGTCAGATACGCAGTATTTT
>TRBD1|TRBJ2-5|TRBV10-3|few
CAISVTGQRETQYF
TGTGCCATCAGTGTAACGGGACAGAGAGAGACCCAGTACTTC
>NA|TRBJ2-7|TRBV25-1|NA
CASRDSGSYEQYF
TGTGCCAGCAGAGATTCAGGCTCCTACGAGCAGTACTTC
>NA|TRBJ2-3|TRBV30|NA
CAWSVWSATIGTDTQYF
TGTGCCTGGAGTGTATGGTCAGCTACCATTGGCACAGATACGCAGTATTTT
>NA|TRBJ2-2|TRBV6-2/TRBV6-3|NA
CASSYWDMANTGELFF
TGTGCCAGCAGTTATTGGGACATGGCGAACACCGGGGAGCTGTTTTTT
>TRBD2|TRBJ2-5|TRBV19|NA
CASSSRPGLGETQYF
TGTGCCAGTAGCTCCAGGCCGGGACTAGGAGAGACCCAGTACTTC
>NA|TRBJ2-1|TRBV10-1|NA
CASSESLDEQFF
TGCGCCAGCAGTGAGTCGCTAGATGAGCAGTTCTTC
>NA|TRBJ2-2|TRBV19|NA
CASSLGALNTGELFF
TGTGCCAGTAGTCTGGGGGCCTTAAACACCGGGGAGCTGTTTTTT
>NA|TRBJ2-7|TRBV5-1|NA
CASRLDPAGGYEQYF
TGCGCCAGCAGATTGGACCCCGCAGGTGGGTACGAGCAGTACTTC
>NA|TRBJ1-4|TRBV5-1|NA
CASSTRDATNEKLFF
TGCGCCAGCAGCACAAGGGACGCAACTAATGAAAAACTGTTTTTT
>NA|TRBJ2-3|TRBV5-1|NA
CASSSYGQPTDTQYF
TGCGCCAGCAGCTCCTACGGACAGCCAACAGATACGCAGTATTTT
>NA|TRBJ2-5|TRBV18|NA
CASSLGQTQETQYF
TGTGCCAGCTCACTTGGACAGACCCAAGAGACCCAGTACTTC
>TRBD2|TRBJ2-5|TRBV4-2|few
CASSGLGGKETQYF
TGTGCCAGCAGCGGGCTGGGAGGGAAAGAGACCCAGTACTTC
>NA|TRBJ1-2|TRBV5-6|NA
CASSLEQRVAF
TGTGCCAGCAGCTTGGAGCAAAGGGTCGCCTTC
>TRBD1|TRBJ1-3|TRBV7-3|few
CASSPLGQGRTGNTIYF
TGTGCCAGCAGCCCCCTCGGACAGGGAAGGACTGGAAACACCATATATTTT
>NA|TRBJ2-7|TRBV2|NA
CASIRGRGNYEQYF
TGTGCCAGCATCCGGGGAAGGGGCAACTACGAGCAGTACTTC
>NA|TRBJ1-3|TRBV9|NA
CASSVAVLGNTIYF
TGTGCCAGCAGCGTAGCTGTCCTGGGAAACACCATATATTTT
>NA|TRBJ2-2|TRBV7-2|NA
CASSRGAGTGELFF
TGTGCCAGCAGCCGGGGGGCCGGGACCGGGGAGCTGTTTTTT
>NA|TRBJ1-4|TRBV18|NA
CASSPGVPATNEKLFF
TGTGCCAGCTCACCGGGGGTTCCGGCAACTAATGAAAAACTGTTTTTT
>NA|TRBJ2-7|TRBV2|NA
CASSVTGHSYEQYF
TGTGCCAGCAGTGTGACAGGCCACTCCTACGAGCAGTACTTC
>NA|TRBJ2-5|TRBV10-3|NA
CAISGQGRDSWTQYF
TGTGCCATCAGTGGGCAGGGGCGGGATTCTTGGACCCAGTACTTC
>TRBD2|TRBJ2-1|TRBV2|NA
CASTPQAGGPHEQFF
TGTGCCAGCACCCCTCAAGCGGGGGGGCCTCATGAGCAGTTCTTC
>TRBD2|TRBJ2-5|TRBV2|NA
CAQQVLAGKGKETQYF
TGTGCCCAGCAGGTCCTAGCGGGAAAAGGGAAAGAGACCCAGTACTTC
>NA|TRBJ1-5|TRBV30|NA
CAWSGEGNQPQHF
TGTGCCTGGAGTGGGGAAGGCAATCAGCCCCAGCATTTT
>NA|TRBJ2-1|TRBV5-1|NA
CASSLGGNYPNEQFF
TGCGCCAGCAGCTTGGGGGGGAATTATCCCAATGAGCAGTTCTTC
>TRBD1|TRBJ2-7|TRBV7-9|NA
CASSLARGGQLSYEQYF
TGTGCCAGCAGCTTAGCTCGTGGGGGACAGCTCTCCTACGAGCAGTACTTC
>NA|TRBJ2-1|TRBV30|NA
CAWSQGRYNEQFF
TGTGCCTGGAGCCAGGGAAGGTACAATGAGCAGTTCTTC